This TCR beta chain emerged from a study of cytomegalovirus exposure and HLA in healthy donors. CDR3 length: 12 residues. CDR1 and CDR2 (germline): SGHAT, FQNNGV. Trimming removed 1 base from V and 5 bases from J, with 2 bases in between. Amplification used 60 Vbeta primers and 13 Jbeta primers. Generated by immunoSEQ multiplex PCR, the TCRdb table keeps only in-frame clones and is missing some. Altogether 120,000 or so clones are present, more than 80% being singletons, with the ten largest covering approximately 9%. J is TRBJ2-2 and V is TRBV11-2, with D uncertain. Specimen: PBMCs. The clonotype originates from a young man in good health and CMV-seropositive. This chain's CDR3 is CASSLVTGELFF. The CDR3 DNA sequence: TGTGCCAGCAGCTTAGTAACCGGGGAGCTGTTTTTT.